The rows below give T cell receptor beta chains drawn from one sample of a study of blood T cell repertoires in COVID-19. Clones were read by immunoSEQ multiplex PCR, and TCRdb kept only the in-frame ones, dropping some. The sample has about 150,000 clones, around 79% seen once. The sample was PBMCs or T cells enriched from blood (not recorded which). The receptors here all came from a woman aged 65 to 85 in a cohort exposed to, infected with or recovered from COVID-19 (not recorded which). Each CDR3 is given with its conserved first and last residue. A D gene is named only where the DNA matches it firmly. The size entry is marked missing in some rows and otherwise reads once, few, many or a size class.

size: NA
J: TRBJ2-4
D: NA
V: TRBV19
DNA: TGTGCCAGTAGAAAGGGCGCCGGGGGGCGGTTTCAGTACTTC
CDR3: CASRKGAGGRFQYF

size: NA
J: TRBJ1-1
D: TRBD1
V: TRBV7-2
DNA: TGTGCCAGCAACAGGGGGCTGGGCACTGAAGCTTTCTTT
CDR3: CASNRGLGTEAFF

size: NA
J: TRBJ2-7
D: TRBD1
V: TRBV29-1
DNA: TGCAGGACAGGGGCTGAGCAGTACTTC
CDR3: CRTGAEQYF

size: NA
J: TRBJ2-1
D: NA
V: TRBV7-6
DNA: TGTGCCAGCAGCCTCAGATGGCAGTCCTACAATGAGCAGTTCTTC
CDR3: CASSLRWQSYNEQFF

size: NA
J: TRBJ1-2
D: TRBD1
V: TRBV28
DNA: TGTGCCAGCAGTATTGGGACAGCGTATGGCTACACCTTC
CDR3: CASSIGTAYGYTF

size: NA
J: TRBJ2-5
D: TRBD1
V: TRBV27
DNA: TGTGCCAGCAGTTCACAGGGGGCTGAGACCCAGTACTTC
CDR3: CASSSQGAETQYF

size: NA
J: TRBJ1-1
D: NA
V: TRBV7-2
DNA: TGTGCCAGCAGCTTAGCCACAGCATCGGCCGAAGCTTTCTTT
CDR3: CASSLATASAEAFF

size: NA
J: TRBJ1-1
D: NA
V: TRBV6-5
DNA: TGTGCCAGCAGTTACTTTCGGGGGGACACTGAAGCTTTCTTT
CDR3: CASSYFRGDTEAFF

size: NA
J: TRBJ2-5
D: TRBD2
V: TRBV3-1/TRBV3-2
DNA: TGTGCCAGCAGCCAAGTTCCTGTAGCGGGAGGCCCCCTCGAGACCCAGTACTTC
CDR3: CASSQVPVAGGPLETQYF

size: NA
J: TRBJ1-1
D: NA
V: TRBV28
DNA: TGTGCCAGCAGGTACCAGGGATACAACACTGAAGCTTTCTTT
CDR3: CASRYQGYNTEAFF

size: NA
J: TRBJ1-2
D: NA
V: TRBV6-2/TRBV6-3
DNA: TGTGCCAGCAGCCCCGGGGGGCGCTTGAACTATGGCTACACCTTC
CDR3: CASSPGGRLNYGYTF

size: NA
J: TRBJ2-1
D: NA
V: TRBV18
DNA: TGTGCCAGCTCGGGCAGCCACAATGAGCAGTTCTTC
CDR3: CASSGSHNEQFF

size: NA
J: TRBJ2-5
D: TRBD1
V: TRBV5-1
DNA: TGCGCCAGCAGCTTGGGGATAGGGACAGGCCAAGAGACCCAGTACTTC
CDR3: CASSLGIGTGQETQYF

size: once
J: TRBJ1-1
D: NA
V: TRBV7-9
DNA: TGTGCCAGCAGCTTAGGTGGGGCGGCGGTTCAAGCTTTCTTT
CDR3: CASSLGGAAVQAFF